This TCR beta chain was recorded in a study of blood T cell repertoires in COVID-19. Study background: Nucleic acid was either cDNA or gDNA, and it came from T cells, B-cell-depleted T cells, or PBMCs.

How the authors handled the data: Amplification with reference gene primers provided the estimates of nucleated cell counts. Clones were sequenced by immunoSEQ multiplex PCR, and TCRdb holds only the in-frame ones, with some missing. That table supplies the V and J calls and clone size; D and trimming were determined from the DNA. There are 75,000 to 100,000 clones in the sample; around nine tenths occur only once, and almost 5.5% lies in the top ten. CDR3 length: 13 amino acids. Per germline, CDR1 SNHLY and CDR2 FYNNEI. V lost 10 bases, J lost 10 bases, and 20 bases lay in between. The source material was peripheral blood. J is TRBJ1-5 and V is TRBV2; TRBD1 might be the D (5 bases). The source is a man aged 55 to 70 with acute or convalescent COVID-19. CDR3 amino acids: CATQIDQGSPQHF. The CDR3 region has the DNA TGTGCCACCCAGATTGACCAGGGTAGCCCCCAGCATTTT.